This T cell receptor beta chain was profiled in a study of cytomegalovirus exposure and HLA in healthy donors. This CDR3 is built from 15 residues. V was trimmed by 5 bases and J by 1 base, leaving 11 bases between them. Germline V gives CDR1 SEHNR, CDR2 FQNEAQ (reference sequence). About this clone itself: Its antigen remains unidentified.

Primers included in the PCR were 60 Vbeta and 13 Jbeta primers. Sequenced by immunoSEQ multiplex PCR; TCRdb stores in-frame clones only, minus some. Among 90,000 to 150,000 clones listed, 75% to 90% were seen once. Study outcomes and limitations: Rare TCR sequences predominated, though certain public TCRs were found in many donors.

The sample taken for sequencing was PBMCs. The origin of this receptor is a man aged 35-49 years in good health and CMV-seronegative. The chain combines TRBV7-9 with TRBJ2-2; weak D call: TRBD1 (6 bases). The DNA for the CDR3 is TGTGCCAGCAGCCCGGGACAATTGAACACCGGGGAGCTGTTTTTT. Its protein product is CASSPGQLNTGELFF.